A selection of T cell receptor beta chains follows, all from one sample in a study of blood T cell repertoires in COVID-19. Sequencing used immunoSEQ multiplex PCR; TCRdb keeps in-frame clones, though not all of them. The sample lists fewer than 300,000 clones, around 90% occurring once. The sequenced sample was peripheral blood. The receptors come from a man aged 18 to 29 with active or convalescent COVID-19. Each CDR3 is given with its conserved first and last residue. The D gene is left open where the match is weak. Where a row states a size, it is once, few, many or the class of an expanded clone; other rows omit it.

clone size,D gene,V gene,J gene,CDR3 DNA,CDR3 protein
NA,TRBD1,TRBV11-2,TRBJ2-5,TGTGCCAGCAGCTTATGGGGACAGGGGGCCCTAGAGACCCAGTACTTC,CASSLWGQGALETQYF
once,TRBD2,TRBV5-1,TRBJ2-1,TGCGCCAGCAGCTTGGGACTAGCGGACTCCTACAATGAGCAGTTCTTC,CASSLGLADSYNEQFF
NA,NA,TRBV7-2,TRBJ2-7,TGTGCCAGCAGCTTTGCAGGGATCTACCCCCCCTACGAGCAGTACTTC,CASSFAGIYPPYEQYF
NA,TRBD2,TRBV27,TRBJ2-7,TGTGCTGCGGGGAGGGCCACCTACGAGCAGTACTTC,CAAGRATYEQYF
NA,TRBD1,TRBV6-2/TRBV6-3,TRBJ2-2,TGTGCCAGCAGCACCGGGACAGCGAACACCGGGGAGCTGTTTTTT,CASSTGTANTGELFF
NA,NA,TRBV7-9,TRBJ2-7,TGTGCCAGCAGCTTAGGGAGCCTGGTCAGATCCTACGAGCAGTACTTC,CASSLGSLVRSYEQYF
once,NA,TRBV7-9,TRBJ1-2,TGTGCCAGCAACAACCCCAACAGAAACTTCTATGGCTACACCTTC,CASNNPNRNFYGYTF
NA,TRBD1,TRBV12-3/TRBV12-4,TRBJ1-5,TGTGCCAGCACCAGGGGGAATCAGCCCCAGCATTTT,CASTRGNQPQHF
NA,TRBD2,TRBV4-1,TRBJ2-3,TGCGCCAGCAGCCAAGTGGTTAGCGGGGAGTATGGTACGCAGTATTTT,CASSQVVSGEYGTQYF
NA,NA,TRBV7-2,TRBJ2-3,TGTGCCAGCAGCTTAAGGGGCGAAGGGGATACGCAGTATTTT,CASSLRGEGDTQYF
NA,TRBD2,TRBV10-2,TRBJ2-2,TGCGCCAGCAGTAATGGACTAGCGGGGTTTGGCGGGGAGCTGTTTTTT,CASSNGLAGFGGELFF
NA,NA,TRBV11-2,TRBJ1-5,TGTGCCAGCAGCCCAGGGTTAAGAAATCAGCCCCAGCATTTT,CASSPGLRNQPQHF
NA,TRBD1,TRBV18,TRBJ1-3,TGTGCCAGCTCACCTCCAGGGGGAAGGGACACCATATATTTT,CASSPPGGRDTIYF
NA,TRBD1,TRBV5-8,TRBJ2-7,TGTGCCAGCAGCCCTAGACAGGGGGCGTCGGGCGAGCAGTACTTC,CASSPRQGASGEQYF
once,TRBD2,TRBV5-5,TRBJ2-3,TGTGCCAGCAGCTTCTCCGGGGGGGCGAGTAAGTGGGATACGCAGTATTTT,CASSFSGGASKWDTQYF
once,NA,TRBV6-1,TRBJ2-7,TGTGCCAGCAGTCACCGGGGAATGTCCTACGAGCAGTACTTC,CASSHRGMSYEQYF
NA,NA,TRBV12-5,TRBJ1-5,TGTGCTAGTGGTTTGGGACCAAAAGACAGGCCGGGGAGCAATCAGCCCCAGCATTTT,CASGLGPKDRPGSNQPQHF
NA,NA,TRBV27,TRBJ2-7,TGTGCCAGCAGTCCCACCACGGGAAGGGTTTTCTTC,CASSPTTGRVFF
NA,TRBD1,TRBV6-5,TRBJ1-2,TGTGCCAGCAGCCTGGGACAGATCTATGGCTACACCTTC,CASSLGQIYGYTF
NA,TRBD1,TRBV9,TRBJ2-7,TGTGCCAGCAGCGTAGAGACAGGGAAGGCGTACGAGCAGTACTTC,CASSVETGKAYEQYF
NA,TRBD1,TRBV30,TRBJ2-7,TGTGCCTGGAGTGTAACAGGGGGCTGGTACGAGCAGTACTTC,CAWSVTGGWYEQYF
NA,NA,TRBV4-1,TRBJ2-2,TGCGCCAGCAGCCAAGAGCACCTAAACACCGGGGAGCTGTTTTTT,CASSQEHLNTGELFF